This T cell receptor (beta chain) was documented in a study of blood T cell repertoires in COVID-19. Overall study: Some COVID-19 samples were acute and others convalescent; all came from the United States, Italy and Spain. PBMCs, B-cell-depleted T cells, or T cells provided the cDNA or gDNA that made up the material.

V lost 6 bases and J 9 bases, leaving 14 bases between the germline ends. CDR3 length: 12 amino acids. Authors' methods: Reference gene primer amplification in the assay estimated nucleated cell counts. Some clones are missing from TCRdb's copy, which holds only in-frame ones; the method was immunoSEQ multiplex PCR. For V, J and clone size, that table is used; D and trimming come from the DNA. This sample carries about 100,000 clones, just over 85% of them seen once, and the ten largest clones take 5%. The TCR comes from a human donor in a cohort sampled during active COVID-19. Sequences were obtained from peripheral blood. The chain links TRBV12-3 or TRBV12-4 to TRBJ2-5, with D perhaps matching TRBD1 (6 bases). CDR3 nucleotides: TGTGCCAGCAGGTCGGGACAATCGGCCCAGTACTTC. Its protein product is CASRSGQSAQYF.